Below are 19 T cell receptor beta chains sequenced from a single sample in a study of blood T cell repertoires in COVID-19. Assay used: immunoSEQ multiplex PCR; TCRdb lists only in-frame clones, some missing. The top ten clones hold 3% of a sample with hundreds of thousands of clones, 70% to 90% of them seen once. The sequenced sample consisted of peripheral blood. The origin of the receptors is a human donor in a cohort sampled during active COVID-19.

This chain connects TRBV5-4 to TRBJ1-4; D not resolved. The CDR3 runs to 14 residues. The V gene's germline CDR1 is SGHNT and CDR2 YYREEE (reference sequence). V lost 3 bases, J lost 7 bases, and 13 bases lay in between. Here the CDR3 reads CASSSGRGSEKLFF. The CDR3 DNA follows: TGTGCCAGCAGCTCGGGTCGAGGGAGTGAAAAACTGTTTTTT.

The chain joins TRBV24-1 to TRBJ2-5, with a weak D call TRBD1 (6 bases). This CDR3 spans 15 amino acids. Deletions cut 3 bases from V and 3 bases from J, with 13 bases between. CDR1 KGHDR and CDR2 SFDVKD come from the germline V gene. Here the CDR3 DNA reads TGTGCCACCAGTGATGTAGGGGGTGGGAAAGAGACCCAGTACTTC. This translates into CATSDVGGGKETQYF.

V usage is TRBV7-9 and J usage is TRBJ2-5; D possibly corresponds to TRBD2 (5 bases). Germline V gives CDR1 SEHNR, CDR2 FQNEAQ (reference sequence). CDR3 length: 12 residues. The V and J ends lost 5 bases and 5 bases respectively, with 9 bases between them. CDR3 sequence: CASSRDLETQYF. As DNA, the CDR3 is TGTGCCAGCAGCCGGGATCTGGAGACCCAGTACTTC.

The rearrangement uses TRBV4-1 and TRBJ2-5; 9 nucleotides agree with TRBD2. Germline V lookup: CDR1 MGHRA, CDR2 YSYEKL. V was clipped by 3 bases and J by 5 bases; unmatched bases: 10. This CDR3 region has 16 residues. CDR3 coding DNA: TGCGCCAGCAGCCAGGACGTAGCGGGGGTGGGGGAGACCCAGTACTTC. Translating it yields CASSQDVAGVGETQYF.

The V gene is TRBV7-3, the J gene TRBJ1-3, with 7 bases aligning to TRBD1. The CDR3 runs to 18 residues. Germline CDR1 and CDR2: SGHTA and FQGTGA. Trimming at V came to 8 bases and at J to 6 bases, leaving 22 bases not matched to a gene. The CDR3 sequence: CASGRGGQDSPGENTIYF. The CDR3 DNA is TGTGCCAGCGGGCGGGGCGGACAGGACTCCCCGGGGGAAAACACCATATATTTT.

The chain carries TRBV19 and TRBJ1-5; D unresolved. Per the germline V gene, CDR1 is LNHDA and CDR2 is SQIVND (reference sequence). Between the trimmed V and J ends, which lost 5 bases and 1 base, there was a span of 12 bases. CDR3 length equals 15 residues. CDR3 region: CASSLRGQSNQPQHF. CDR3 in DNA: TGTGCCAGTAGTTTACGAGGGCAGAGCAATCAGCCCCAGCATTTT.

J is TRBJ1-1 and V is TRBV4-1; D remains ambiguous. The V gene's germline CDR1 is MGHRA and CDR2 YSYEKL. The CDR3 sequence is 15 residues long. The germline V and J ends were trimmed by 0 bases and 1 base, with 9 bases remaining between them. The CDR3 spells CASSQEQSSNTEAFF. The CDR3 DNA follows: TGCGCCAGCAGCCAAGAACAGTCATCGAACACTGAAGCTTTCTTT.

The chain joins TRBV6-5 to TRBJ1-2; 7 nucleotides agree with TRBD1. Germline V gene data show CDR1 as MNHEY and CDR2 as SVGAGI. V trimming: 7 bases; J trimming: 8 bases; junction bases outside the gene matches: 10. The CDR3 has 13 residues. In DNA form, the CDR3 reads TGTGCCAGCAAAAGAATGGGGACAGAAGGCTACACCTTC. This sequence encodes CASKRMGTEGYTF.

The rearrangement links TRBV4-1 to TRBJ2-2; 7 bases align to TRBD2. Germline V lookup: CDR1 MGHRA, CDR2 YSYEKL. This CDR3 has 15 residues. V dropped 0 bases and J dropped 5; count of bases not matched to a gene: 3. CDR3 coding DNA: TGCGCCAGCAGCCAAGATCTGGGGGGGACCGGGGAGCTGTTTTTT. It encodes CASSQDLGGTGELFF.

The chain links TRBV20-1 to TRBJ2-3, with a tentative D call TRBD2 (5 bases). Trimming took off 3 bases at V and 0 bases at J, with 13 bases between the two ends. Germline CDR1 DFQATT, CDR2 SNEGSKA (reference sequence). The CDR3 sequence is 15 residues long. The CDR3 region has the DNA TGCAGTGCTAGTGTGAGGGATGCTAGCACAGATACGCAGTATTTT. Protein sequence: CSASVRDASTDTQYF.

The chain joins TRBV7-9 to TRBJ2-5, with 10 bases lining up with TRBD2. Trimming at V came to 2 bases and at J to 5 bases, leaving 11 bases not matched to a gene. Germline values: CDR1 SEHNR, CDR2 FQNEAQ (reference sequence). This CDR3 has 17 residues. In DNA, the CDR3 is TGTGCCAGCAGCTTAACGCCTCTAGCGGGGGTCGGGGAGACCCAGTACTTC. Protein product: CASSLTPLAGVGETQYF.

Only one count was recorded for this clone. The V call is TRBV30, the J call TRBJ1-1; weak D call: TRBD1 (5 bases). Germline CDR1 reads GTSNPN; CDR2 reads SVGIG (reference sequence). The CDR3 has 15 residues. The V end was cut by 1 base, the J end by 2 bases, with 14 bases between. The CDR3 bases are TGTGCCTGGAGTGCTGATTGGGGACTTAACACTGAAGCTTTCTTT. Its protein product is CAWSADWGLNTEAFF.

The rearrangement joins TRBV18 to TRBJ2-7, with a possible D match to TRBD1 (6 bases). Trimming removed 3 bases from V and 2 bases from J, with 14 bases in between. Germline-derived CDR1 and CDR2 are KGHSH and LQKENI. This CDR3 region has 15 residues. CDR3 bases: TGTGCCAGCTCACCGAGCAGGGGATTAGCCTACGAGCAGTACTTC. It yields the protein CASSPSRGLAYEQYF.

The V and J genes are TRBV11-2 and TRBJ2-1; TRBD2 agrees at 12 bases. Looked up from germline, CDR1 is SGHAT and CDR2 is FQNNGV. Unmatched junction bases numbered 9, after V lost 2 bases and J lost 7 bases. This CDR3 contains 17 residues. This CDR3 reads CASSLQTLAGGLNEQFF. The CDR3 DNA reads as TGTGCCAGCAGCTTACAGACCCTAGCGGGAGGGTTAAATGAGCAGTTCTTC.

The genes are TRBV7-3 and TRBJ1-5; tentatively, D is TRBD1 (5 bases). The CDR3 loop spans 21 amino acids. From germline, CDR1 is SGHTA and CDR2 FQGTGA. Deletions cut 0 bases from V and 0 bases from J, with 24 bases between. CDR3 amino acids: CASSLTPPAGWGRYSNQPQHF. The CDR3 nucleotides read TGTGCCAGCAGCTTAACCCCTCCTGCAGGGTGGGGCCGATATAGCAATCAGCCCCAGCATTTT.

This clone was counted a single time. V usage is TRBV2 and J usage is TRBJ2-7; the match to TRBD2 covers 7 bases. CDR3 length: 13 residues. J was trimmed by 3 bases and V by 6 bases; bases with no gene match: 5. The germline V gene encodes CDR1 SNHLY and CDR2 FYNNEI. CDR3 nucleotide sequence: TGTGCCAGCAGGGGAGGGAGGCTCTACGAGCAGTACTTC. Protein product: CASRGGRLYEQYF.

This clone occurred a few times. The J gene is TRBJ1-2, the V gene TRBV5-4, with 10 positions matching TRBD1. Germline values: CDR1 SGHNT, CDR2 YYREEE (reference sequence). V lost 0 bases, J lost 4 bases, and 9 bases stayed unmatched. This CDR3 spans 17 amino acids. The CDR3 DNA is TGTGCCAGCAGCTTGGAACCGGGACAGGGGCGTCGCTATGGCTACACCTTC. It codes for CASSLEPGQGRRYGYTF.

CDR3 bases: TGTGCCAGCAGTGAACGACGGGACTACCTCAATGAGCAGTTCTTC. Protein sequence: CASSERRDYLNEQFF. The J gene is TRBJ2-1, the V gene TRBV2; 7 positions match TRBD2. The CDR3 extends over 15 amino acids. Germline-derived CDR1 and CDR2 are SNHLY and FYNNEI. Trimming took 2 bases from V and 6 from J; bases not matched to a gene: 7.

CDR3 sequence (DNA): TGTGCCAGCAGTTTCGCCAGCCTAGCGACTCACGGAGATACGCAGTATTTT. It codes for CASSFASLATHGDTQYF. The chain uses TRBV28 and TRBJ2-3; possible D gene TRBD2, 6 bases. The germline gives CDR1 MDHEN, CDR2 SYDVKM. The CDR3 is 17 amino acids. V was pared by 3 bases and J by 5 bases, with 21 bases between.